What follows are 26 T cell receptor beta chains derived from one specimen sequenced in a study of T cells expressing NK-cell markers. TCRdb re-called the 5' RACE reads; every CDR3 protein appears as one record, without DNA. The sample includes around 140,000 distinct CDR3 sequences. The sequenced material came from blood T cells: a sorted CD56 or NKG2C T cell subset, CD4+ or CD8+ T cells, or bulk PBMC T cells (not recorded which). All receptors come from a man aged 18 to 29 in good health.

J is TRBJ2-3 and V is TRBV28; checking the TCRdb D call of TRBD1 is not possible without DNA. This CDR3 comprises 18 residues. Germline CDR1 is MDHEN and CDR2 is SYDVKM. CDR3: CASSLFSMGQDVADTQYF.

This sequence joins TRBV4-1 and TRBJ2-1. The CDR3 length is 13 residues. CDR1 is MGHRA, CDR2 YSYEKL, per germline. The CDR3 spells CASSQLSDDEQFF.

J is TRBJ1-4 and V is TRBV6-5; TCRdb's D call, TRBD1, is unchecked because there is no DNA. Germline assignment: CDR1 MNHEY and CDR2 SVGAGI. This CDR3 region has 17 residues. The chain's CDR3 is CASSYGTGGLTNEKLFF.

The CDR3: CAWMRNGELFF. The V and J genes are TRBV30 and TRBJ2-2. This CDR3 is built from 11 residues. CDR1 and CDR2 (germline): GTSNPN, SVGIG (reference sequence).

V is TRBV5-1 and J is TRBJ2-5. The CDR3 covers 17 residues. The germline CDR1 and CDR2 sequences are SGHRS and YFSETQ. CDR3 protein: CASSSGLAELDWETQYF. The full variable domain, rest sourced from reference TRBV5-1 and TRBJ2-5, is KAGVTQTPRYLIKTRGQQVTLSCSPISGHRSVSWYQQTPGQGLQFLFEYFSETQRNKGNFPGRFSGRQFSNSRSEMNVSTLELGDSALYLCASSSGLAELDWETQYFGPGTRLLVL.

The rearrangement uses TRBV19 and TRBJ2-7; the D call from TCRdb, TRBD2, cannot be confirmed without DNA. Germline V lookup: CDR1 LNHDA, CDR2 SQIVND (reference sequence). The CDR3 loop spans 15 amino acids. The CDR3 protein is CASSISGTSPYEQYF.

This sequence joins TRBV27 and TRBJ2-3; TCRdb gives TRBD1 as the D gene, but with no DNA this cannot be confirmed. The CDR3 loop spans 13 amino acids. Per germline, CDR1 MNHEY and CDR2 SMNVEV (reference sequence). CDR3 sequence: CASSLSGGSTQYF.

The gene calls are TRBV30 and TRBJ2-1; TCRdb's D call, TRBD1, is unchecked because there is no DNA. This CDR3 has 19 residues. From germline, CDR1 is GTSNPN and CDR2 SVGIG (reference sequence). CDR3 in amino acids: CAWRTTGEEWSYSYNEQFF.

This chain connects TRBV10-3 to TRBJ2-2. Germline lookup yields CDR1 ENHRY and CDR2 SYGVKD. The CDR3 runs to 14 residues. CDR3 residues: CAISSTTSTGELFF.

The rearrangement joins TRBV20-1 to TRBJ2-3; TCRdb's D gene call, TRBD2, goes unchecked for lack of DNA. Germline V lookup: CDR1 DFQATT, CDR2 SNEGSKA (reference sequence). The CDR3 is 17 residues long. CDR3 region: CSARGVGLRWSTDTQYF.

V and J are TRBV5-1 and TRBJ1-1; TCRdb indicates TRBD1, and absent DNA this call remains unverified. Germline V lookup: CDR1 SGHRS, CDR2 YFSETQ. This CDR3 spans 14 amino acids. The CDR3 reads CASSLVGGGSDAFF.

J is TRBJ2-1 and V is TRBV20-1; TCRdb proposes TRBD2, but this gene call is untestable without DNA. This CDR3 comprises 15 residues. Germline loops: CDR1 DFQATT, CDR2 SNEGSKA (reference sequence). CDR3 in amino acids: CSARDVREGDNEQFF.

The rearrangement uses TRBV29-1 and TRBJ2-1; the TCRdb D gene call, TRBD2, has no DNA to confirm it. Per the germline V gene, CDR1 is SQVTM and CDR2 is ANQGSEA. The CDR3 runs to 17 residues. The CDR3: CSVEDTHIAGSYNEQFF.

This chain joins TRBV3-1 and TRBJ2-1; checking the TCRdb D call of TRBD1 is not possible without DNA. Looked up from germline, CDR1 is LGHDT and CDR2 is YNNKEL (reference sequence). The length of the CDR3 is 16 residues. CDR3 protein: CASSQDVGTRGNEQFF.

The rearrangement links TRBV19 to TRBJ1-1. Germline CDR1 reads LNHDA; CDR2 reads SQIVND (reference sequence). The CDR3 contains 11 residues. Here the CDR3 reads CASIGAREAFF.

The chain links TRBV3-1 to TRBJ2-6. Germline lookup yields CDR1 LGHDT and CDR2 YNNKEL (reference sequence). CDR3 size: 16 residues. This chain's CDR3 is CASSQVHGSGANVLTF.

This chain connects TRBV3-1 to TRBJ2-5; the D call of TRBD2 rests on TCRdb alone, since no DNA is present to check it. CDR1 is LGHDT, CDR2 YNNKEL, per germline (reference sequence). The CDR3 is 14 amino acids. CDR3 region: CASSQLLEQETQYF.

This chain connects TRBV12-3 or TRBV12-4 to TRBJ2-7; TCRdb names TRBD1, which stays unverified in the absence of DNA. This CDR3 spans 16 amino acids. The CDR3 reads CASSPPQEGRSYEQYF.

The chain employs TRBV5-4 and TRBJ2-5; TCRdb names TRBD1, which stays unverified in the absence of DNA. The CDR3 has 15 amino acids. Per the germline V gene, CDR1 is SGHNT and CDR2 is YYREEE (reference sequence). CDR3: CASSWGTASPGTQYF.

This rearrangement joins TRBV2 to TRBJ2-1; TCRdb names TRBD2, which stays unverified in the absence of DNA. CDR1 and CDR2 (germline): SNHLY, FYNNEI. The CDR3 runs to 12 residues. This chain's CDR3 is CASKREKNEQFF.

The V gene is TRBV20-1, the J gene TRBJ2-5; TCRdb's D gene call, TRBD1, goes unchecked for lack of DNA. CDR1 DFQATT and CDR2 SNEGSKA come from the germline V gene (reference sequence). This CDR3 comprises 13 residues. CDR3: CSAVRGSQETQYF.

The J gene is TRBJ1-5, the V gene TRBV7-9. This CDR3 contains 13 residues. Germline CDR1 is SEHNR and CDR2 is FQNEAQ (reference sequence). CDR3 region: CASSPTDKQPQHF.

The rearrangement uses TRBV27 and TRBJ2-1; absent DNA, TCRdb's TRBD1 call cannot be checked. CDR3 length: 20 residues. From germline, CDR1 is MNHEY and CDR2 SMNVEV (reference sequence). The chain's CDR3 is CASSLSVRQGAPRGQGEQFF.

The chain couples TRBV4-2 to TRBJ2-5; the TCRdb call, TRBD2, lacks DNA for checking. The CDR3 length is 16 residues. CDR1 is LGHNA and CDR2 is YNFKEQ in the germline V gene. CDR3 region: CASSQDWTSPGETQYF.

The chain combines TRBV7-9 with TRBJ2-2; checking the TCRdb D call of TRBD1 is not possible without DNA. The CDR3 is made up of 16 amino acids. CDR1 and CDR2 from the germline V gene are SEHNR and FQNEAQ (reference sequence). CDR3 protein: CASSLGPGGSNGELFF.

The J gene is TRBJ2-5, the V gene TRBV27; without DNA, the TCRdb call of TRBD1 cannot be checked. CDR1 and CDR2 (germline): MNHEY, SMNVEV (reference sequence). This CDR3 has 16 amino acids. The CDR3 spells CASSSSLGRIQETQYF.